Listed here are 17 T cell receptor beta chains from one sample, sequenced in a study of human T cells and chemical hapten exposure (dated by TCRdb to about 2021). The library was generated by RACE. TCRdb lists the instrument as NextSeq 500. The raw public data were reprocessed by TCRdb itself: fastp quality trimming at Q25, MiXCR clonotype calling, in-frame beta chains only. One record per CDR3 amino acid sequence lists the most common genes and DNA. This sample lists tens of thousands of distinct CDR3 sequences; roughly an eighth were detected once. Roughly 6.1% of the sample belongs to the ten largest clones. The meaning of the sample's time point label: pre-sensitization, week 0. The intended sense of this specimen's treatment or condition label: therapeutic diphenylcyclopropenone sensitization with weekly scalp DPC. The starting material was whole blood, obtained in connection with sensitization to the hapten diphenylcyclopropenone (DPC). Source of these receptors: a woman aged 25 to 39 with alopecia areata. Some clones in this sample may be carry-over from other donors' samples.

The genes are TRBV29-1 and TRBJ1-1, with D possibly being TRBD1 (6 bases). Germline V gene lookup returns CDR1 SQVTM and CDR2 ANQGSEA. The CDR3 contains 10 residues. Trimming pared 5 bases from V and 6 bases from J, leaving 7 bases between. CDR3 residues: CSVWTAEAFF. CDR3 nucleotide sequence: TGCAGCGTTTGGACAGCTGAAGCTTTCTTT.

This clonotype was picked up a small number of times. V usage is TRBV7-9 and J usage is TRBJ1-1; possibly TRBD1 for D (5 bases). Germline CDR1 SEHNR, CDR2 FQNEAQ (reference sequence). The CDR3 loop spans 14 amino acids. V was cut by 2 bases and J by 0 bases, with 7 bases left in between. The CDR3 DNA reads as TGTGCCAGCAGCTTACCGGGACTGAACACTGAAGCTTTCTTT. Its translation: CASSLPGLNTEAFF.

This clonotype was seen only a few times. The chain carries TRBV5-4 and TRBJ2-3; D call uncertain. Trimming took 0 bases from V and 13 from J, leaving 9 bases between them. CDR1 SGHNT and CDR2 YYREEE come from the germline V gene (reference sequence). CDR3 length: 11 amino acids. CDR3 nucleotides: TGTGCCAGCAGCTTGGGAAGGGTAGAGTATTTT. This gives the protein CASSLGRVEYF. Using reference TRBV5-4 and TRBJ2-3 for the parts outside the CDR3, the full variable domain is ETGVTQSPTHLIKTRGQQVTLRCSSQSGHNTVSWYQQALGQGPQFIFQYYREEENGRGNFPPRFSGLQFPNYSSELNVNALELDDSALYLCASSLGRVEYFGPGTRLTVL.

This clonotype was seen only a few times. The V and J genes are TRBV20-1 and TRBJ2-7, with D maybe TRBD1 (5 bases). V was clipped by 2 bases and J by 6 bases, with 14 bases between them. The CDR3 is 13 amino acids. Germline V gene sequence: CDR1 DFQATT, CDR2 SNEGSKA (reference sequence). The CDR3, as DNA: TGCAGTGCTAGACGGCAGGGCAATGGCGAGCAGTACTTC. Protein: CSARRQGNGEQYF.

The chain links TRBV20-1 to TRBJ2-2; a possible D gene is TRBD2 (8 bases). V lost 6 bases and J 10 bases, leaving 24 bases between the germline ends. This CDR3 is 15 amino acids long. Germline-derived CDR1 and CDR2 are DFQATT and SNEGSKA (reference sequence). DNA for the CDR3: TGCAGTGCCCCCGTCTCGGGACTAGGGGGCGAGGAGCTGTTTTTT. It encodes CSAPVSGLGGEELFF.

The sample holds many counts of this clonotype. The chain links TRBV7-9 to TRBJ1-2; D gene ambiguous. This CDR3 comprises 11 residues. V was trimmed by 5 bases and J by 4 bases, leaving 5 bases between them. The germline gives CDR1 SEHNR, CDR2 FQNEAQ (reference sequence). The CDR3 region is CASSRAYGYTF. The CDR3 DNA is TGTGCCAGCAGCCGAGCCTATGGCTACACCTTC.

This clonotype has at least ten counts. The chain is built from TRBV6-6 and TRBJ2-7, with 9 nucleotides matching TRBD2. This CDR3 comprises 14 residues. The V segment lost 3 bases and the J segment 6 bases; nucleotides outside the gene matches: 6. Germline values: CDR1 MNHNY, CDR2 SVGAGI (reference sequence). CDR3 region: CASSYIAGESEQYF. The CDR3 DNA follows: TGTGCCAGCAGTTATATAGCGGGAGAGTCCGAGCAGTACTTC.

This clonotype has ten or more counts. CDR3: CASSPRPQTVFEAFF. The DNA of the CDR3 is TGTGCCAGCTCACCTAGACCCCAGACGGTCTTTGAAGCTTTCTTT. The rearrangement links TRBV18 to TRBJ1-1; the D is unclear. V lost 3 bases and J 7 bases, leaving 18 bases between the germline ends. From germline, CDR1 is KGHSH and CDR2 LQKENI. The CDR3 is 15 amino acids. Using reference TRBV18 and TRBJ1-1 for the parts outside the CDR3, the full variable domain is NAGVMQNPRHLVRRRGQEARLRCSPMKGHSHVYWYRQLPEEGLKFMVYLQKENIIDESGMPKERFSAEFPKEGPSILRIQQVVRGDSAAYFCASSPRPQTVFEAFFGQGTRLTVV.

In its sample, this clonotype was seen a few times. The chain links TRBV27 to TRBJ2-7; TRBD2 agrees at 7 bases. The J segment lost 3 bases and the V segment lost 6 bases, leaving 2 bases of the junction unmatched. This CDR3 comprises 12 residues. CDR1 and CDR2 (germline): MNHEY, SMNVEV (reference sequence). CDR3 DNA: TGTGCCAGCAGAACTAGCGTCTACGAGCAGTACTTC. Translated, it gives CASRTSVYEQYF.

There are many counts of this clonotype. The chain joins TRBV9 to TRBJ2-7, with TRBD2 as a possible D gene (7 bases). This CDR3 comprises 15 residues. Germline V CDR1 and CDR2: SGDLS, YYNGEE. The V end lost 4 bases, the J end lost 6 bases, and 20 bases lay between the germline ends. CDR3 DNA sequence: TGTGCCAGCAGCCCAGAGGGGGGGCCAGGGCGCGAGCAGTACTTC. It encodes CASSPEGGPGREQYF.

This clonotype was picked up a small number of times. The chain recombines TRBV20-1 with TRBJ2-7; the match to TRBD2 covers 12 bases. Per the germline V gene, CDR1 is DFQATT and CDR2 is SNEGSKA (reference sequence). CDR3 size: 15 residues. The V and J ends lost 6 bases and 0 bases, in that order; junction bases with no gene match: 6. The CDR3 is CSAEPGLAGSYEQYF. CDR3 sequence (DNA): TGCAGTGCAGAACCGGGACTAGCGGGCTCCTACGAGCAGTACTTC.

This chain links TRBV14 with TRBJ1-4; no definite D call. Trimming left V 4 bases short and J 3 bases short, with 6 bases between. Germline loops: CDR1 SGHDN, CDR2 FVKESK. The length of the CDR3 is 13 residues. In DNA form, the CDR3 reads TGTGCCAGCAGCCGGTCAGCTAATGAAAAACTGTTTTTT. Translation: CASSRSANEKLFF.

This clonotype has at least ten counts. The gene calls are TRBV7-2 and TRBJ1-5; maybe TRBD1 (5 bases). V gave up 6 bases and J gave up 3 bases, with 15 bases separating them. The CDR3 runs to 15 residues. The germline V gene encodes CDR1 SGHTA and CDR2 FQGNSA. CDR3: CASSKSRDDNQPQHF. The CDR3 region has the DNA TGTGCCAGCAGTAAAAGCCGGGACGACAATCAGCCCCAGCATTTT.

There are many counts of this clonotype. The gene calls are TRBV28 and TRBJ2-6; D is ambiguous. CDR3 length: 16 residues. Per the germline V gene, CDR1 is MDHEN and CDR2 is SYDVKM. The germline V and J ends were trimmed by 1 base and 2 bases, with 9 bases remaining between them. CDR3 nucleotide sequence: TGTGCCAGCAGTTTATTTGGGTTGGCTGGGGCCAACGTCCTGACTTTC. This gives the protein CASSLFGLAGANVLTF.

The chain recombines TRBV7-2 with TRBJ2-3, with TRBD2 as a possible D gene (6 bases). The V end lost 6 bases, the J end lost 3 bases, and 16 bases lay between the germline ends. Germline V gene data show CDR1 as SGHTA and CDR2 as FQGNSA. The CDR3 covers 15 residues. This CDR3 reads CASRRDSGVTDTQYF. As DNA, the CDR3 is TGTGCCAGCAGGCGGGACTCGGGGGTAACAGATACGCAGTATTTT.

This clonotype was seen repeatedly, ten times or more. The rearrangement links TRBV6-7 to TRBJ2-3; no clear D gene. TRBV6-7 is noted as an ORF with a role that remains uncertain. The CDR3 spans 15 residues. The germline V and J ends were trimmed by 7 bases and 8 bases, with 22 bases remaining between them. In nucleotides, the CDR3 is TGTGCCAGCACCAAGGGCGCGAAGGCTGACGCTACGCAGTATTTT. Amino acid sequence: CASTKGAKADATQYF.

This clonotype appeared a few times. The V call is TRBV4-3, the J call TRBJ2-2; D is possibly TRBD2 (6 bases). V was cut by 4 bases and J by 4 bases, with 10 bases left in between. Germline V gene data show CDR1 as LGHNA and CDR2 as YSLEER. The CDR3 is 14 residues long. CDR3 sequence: CASSPKTSTGELFF. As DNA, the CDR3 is TGCGCCAGCAGCCCAAAGACTAGCACCGGGGAGCTGTTTTTT.